This T cell receptor beta chain was sequenced during a study of graft-versus-host responses after intestinal transplantation. Points from the study as a whole: Peak circulating GvH clone levels tracked with early post-transplant HvG declines.

From the graft tissue, intraepithelial and lamina propria lymphocytes were released through processing. The trim removed 0 bases at V and 3 bases at J, leaving 6 bases unmatched. The CDR3 length is 17 residues. Germline CDR1 reads SGHTA; CDR2 reads FQGNSA. Of note for this clone: Its antigen is not known. Other DNA sequences within the sample encode an identical CDR3.

Some clones are missing from TCRdb's copy, which holds only in-frame ones; the method was immunoSEQ multiplex PCR. The sample includes fewer than 8,500 clones, 83% of them seen just once. The source is a human patient who received an intestinal transplant, so some T cells may come from the graft donor. The starting material was ileum tissue, obtained 307 days after intestinal transplant. The chain has TRBV7-2 and TRBJ2-1, with 9 nucleotides matching TRBD2. The CDR3 DNA sequence: TGTGCCAGCAGCTTAGCGGGGCGGGGGGGGATCTACAATGAGCAGTTCTTC. Translated, it gives CASSLAGRGGIYNEQFF.